This TCR beta chain was recovered during a study of blood T cells in healthy people across ages. It was with a sample-barcoded 5' primer and a J-beta primer mix that a second PCR of about 6 to 11 cycles was run. TCRdb re-called the 5' RACE reads with MiXCR, one entry per CDR3 protein. The sample records 450,000 to 600,000 distinct CDR3 sequences, approximately 26% being singletons. Findings and caveats of the study: Age advanced and TCR beta diversity per million T cells fell, roughly linearly. It was held that the diversity estimates obtained from one million T cells were underestimates.

For this clonotype: As yet, its antigen is unknown.

This CDR3 has 14 amino acids. The germline V gene encodes CDR1 GTSNPN and CDR2 SVGIG (reference sequence). These sequences were also reported in another study, on T cells of mothers and their children. That source adds: Every mother produced more than 9 million TCR beta CDR3 reads, whereas every child provided some 3 million. The authors detected no persistent microchimeric T cell clones.

Sequenced input: blood. The clonotype comes from a boy under 10 years old in good health. The gene calls are TRBV30 and TRBJ2-5, with TRBD1 identical over 8 bases. The J call may be mistaken, given a closer DNA end match to TRBJ2-7. The chain's CDR3 is CAWSARGLSYEQYF. Written as DNA, the CDR3 is TGTGCCTGGAGTGCCAGGGGGCTCAGCTACGAGCAGTACTTC.